This TCR beta chain was identified during a study of persistence of HIV-infected CD4 T cells. Study-level findings and limits: CMV- and Gag-responding cells had lower TCRbeta richness than CD3/CD28-responding cells.

The stimulus was lysate of CMV-infected fibroblasts, approximately 9.6 ug/mL. CD40L/CD69 double-negative CD45RO-high memory CD4+ T cells were collected. The libraries were made with immunoSEQ version 4 in survey mode. Template was genomic DNA at around 9.3 ng/uL, with up to 1 ug used per sample. Profiled with immunoSEQ multiplex PCR; TCRdb holds only in-frame clones, not every one. The sample records around 35,000 clones, 80% being singletons. Remarks on this clone: No antigen is known for it.

V was pared by 4 bases and J by 6 bases, with 16 bases of the junction left unmatched. CDR1 and CDR2 (germline): SGHVS, FNYEAQ. The CDR3 is made up of 17 amino acids. The TCR was taken from an adult man with HIV who was CMV-seropositive. The rearrangement uses TRBV7-6 and TRBJ2-3, with 7 nucleotides matching TRBD1. The sample consisted of CD4+ T cells sorted from PBMCs after approximately 19-hour stimulation, taken from a patient who received antiretroviral therapy. CDR3 residues: CASSSRPGGLTGDTQYF. The CDR3 DNA sequence: TGTGCCAGCAGCTCAAGACCAGGGGGTTTAACGGGGGATACGCAGTATTTT.